Below are 21 T cell receptor beta chains sequenced from a single sample in a study of cytomegalovirus exposure and HLA in healthy donors. In the PCR, 60 Vbeta and 13 Jbeta primers were used. Some clones are missing from TCRdb's copy, which holds only in-frame ones; the method was immunoSEQ multiplex PCR. The sample has 95,000 to 150,000 clones, 77% seen once. Sequenced: PBMCs. The receptors were sampled from a man younger than 30 in good health and CMV-seropositive.

V usage is TRBV5-4 and J usage is TRBJ2-3; TRBD2 matches 11 bases. The V gene's germline CDR1 is SGHNT and CDR2 YYREEE (reference sequence). The CDR3 totals 15 residues. J gave up 2 bases and V 5 bases, and 4 bases lay outside the gene matches. The CDR3 loop reads CASRQLAGVTDTQYF. CDR3 in DNA: TGTGCCAGCAGGCAACTAGCGGGGGTCACAGATACGCAGTATTTT.

DNA of the CDR3: TGTGCCAGCAGGACGGGACTAGCGGACGAGCAGTACTTC. The encoded protein is CASRTGLADEQYF. The chain is built from TRBV2 and TRBJ2-7, with TRBD2 identical over 11 bases. The CDR3 consists of 13 residues. CDR1 is SNHLY and CDR2 is FYNNEI in the germline V gene. Trimming cost V 6 bases and J 5 bases; bases outside gene matches: 3.

The chain recombines TRBV5-5 with TRBJ1-5; 7 bases match TRBD1. There are 14 residues in the CDR3. V shed 4 bases, J shed 3 bases, and the junction held 4 bases outside the gene matches. The germline V gene has CDR1 SGHKS and CDR2 YYEKEE (reference sequence). CDR3 nucleotides: TGTGCCAGCAGCCCAGGGACAGACAATCAGCCCCAGCATTTT. Encoded protein: CASSPGTDNQPQHF.

The rearrangement joins TRBV10-3 to TRBJ2-2; 9 bases fit TRBD1. Trimming cost V 6 bases and J 5 bases; bases outside gene matches: 4. Germline CDR1 reads ENHRY; CDR2 reads SYGVKD. This CDR3 is 14 amino acids long. The CDR3 coding sequence is TGTGCCATCAGAGGGGGACAGGGAACCGGGGAGCTGTTTTTT. Protein sequence: CAIRGGQGTGELFF.

This chain links TRBV11-2 with TRBJ2-7; D may be TRBD1 (5 bases). This CDR3 has 12 residues. V lost 4 bases and J 4 bases, leaving 8 bases between the germline ends. CDR1 is SGHAT and CDR2 is FQNNGV in the germline V gene. In nucleotides, the CDR3 is TGTGCCAGCAGCTCCAGGGTTTACGAGCAGTACTTC. Its protein is CASSSRVYEQYF.

This sequence joins TRBV2 and TRBJ2-7; 7 bases are shared with TRBD2. The CDR3 runs to 17 residues. The trim removed 2 bases at V and 0 bases at J, leaving 10 bases unmatched. The germline V gene has CDR1 SNHLY and CDR2 FYNNEI. The CDR3 loop is CASSEMLWREGSYEQYF. The CDR3 nucleotides read TGTGCCAGCAGTGAAATGTTATGGAGGGAGGGCTCCTACGAGCAGTACTTC.

The chain recombines TRBV5-1 with TRBJ2-2, with D possibly matching TRBD2 (6 bases). The V gene's germline CDR1 is SGHRS and CDR2 YFSETQ. Deletions cut 2 bases from V and 0 bases from J, with 11 bases between. The CDR3 length is 16 residues. The CDR3 is CASSFNRGSNTGELFF. CDR3 DNA sequence: TGCGCCAGCAGCTTTAACCGGGGGTCGAACACCGGGGAGCTGTTTTTT.

The V and J genes are TRBV4-1 and TRBJ1-2, with 7 bases lining up with TRBD1. Germline loops: CDR1 MGHRA, CDR2 YSYEKL. The CDR3 spans 15 residues. With 3 bases clipped from V and 5 bases from J, the junction kept 9 bases outside the gene matches. CDR3 bases: TGCGCCAGCAGCCACATAGACAGGGATCGATATGGCTACACCTTC. This encodes CASSHIDRDRYGYTF.

This sequence joins TRBV6-5 and TRBJ1-4; unclear D gene. Germline CDR1 and CDR2: MNHEY and SVGAGI. V was pared by 6 bases and J by 0 bases, with 8 bases between. The CDR3 loop spans 14 amino acids. In nucleotides, the CDR3 is TGTGCCAGCAGGCCAACATCAACTAATGAAAAACTGTTTTTT. Translating it yields CASRPTSTNEKLFF.

This clone was detected once. The rearrangement links TRBV11-2 to TRBJ2-6; TRBD2 is a possible D gene (5 bases). V lost 7 bases, J lost 2 bases, and 12 bases lay in between. The V gene's germline CDR1 is SGHAT and CDR2 FQNNGV. CDR3 length: 15 residues. Here the CDR3 DNA reads TGTGCCAGCATCACTCGGGGAACTGGGGCCAACGTCCTGACTTTC. Translated: CASITRGTGANVLTF. Together with reference TRBV11-2 and TRBJ2-6, the CDR3 gives the full variable domain: EAGVAQSPRYKIIEKRQSVAFWCNPISGHATLYWYQQILGQGPKLLIQFQNNGVVDDSQLPKDRFSAERLKGVDSTLKIQPAKLEDSAVYLCASITRGTGANVLTFGAGSRLTVL.

The rearrangement links TRBV2 to TRBJ2-7; 10 bases match TRBD2. The CDR3 has 16 amino acids. Germline-derived CDR1 and CDR2 are SNHLY and FYNNEI. J gave up 7 bases and V 6 bases, and 15 bases lay outside the gene matches. The CDR3 bases are TGTGCCAGCAGAACCCTTCGGCTAGCGGGAGCGGAGGAGCAGTACTTC. The encoded protein is CASRTLRLAGAEEQYF.

The rearrangement joins TRBV15 to TRBJ2-5, with a tentative D call TRBD2 (5 bases). This CDR3 comprises 15 residues. Germline loops: CDR1 LNHNV, CDR2 YYDKDF (reference sequence). Deletions cut 0 bases from V and 11 bases from J, with 19 bases between. CDR3 loop: CATSRDFGLAAEQYF. CDR3 sequence (DNA): TGTGCCACCAGCAGAGATTTTGGCCTAGCAGCAGAGCAGTACTTC.

This clone was counted a few times. The chain has TRBV27 and TRBJ2-7; 9 bases line up with TRBD1. Germline assignment: CDR1 MNHEY and CDR2 SMNVEV (reference sequence). Trimming took 4 bases from V and 4 from J; bases not matched to a gene: 2. There are 13 residues in the CDR3. This CDR3 reads CASSYGTGYEQYF. The CDR3 DNA reads as TGTGCCAGCAGTTACGGGACAGGGTACGAGCAGTACTTC.

The gene calls are TRBV7-3 and TRBJ2-1; 7 bases are a match to TRBD1. CDR1 and CDR2 from the germline V gene are SGHTA and FQGTGA. Germline trimming cut 0 bases from V and 5 bases from J; bases unmatched to any gene: 10. The CDR3 is made up of 17 amino acids. CDR3 in amino acids: CASSLTVRTGGNNEQFF. The CDR3 bases are TGTGCCAGCAGCTTAACTGTCCGGACAGGAGGTAACAATGAGCAGTTCTTC.

The chain links TRBV6-5 to TRBJ1-5, with unresolved D. This CDR3 is built from 15 residues. Germline V gives CDR1 MNHEY, CDR2 SVGAGI. V was clipped by 0 bases and J by 7 bases, with 13 bases between them. CDR3 DNA: TGTGCCAGCAGTTACTCGGCGGGGTCTGTGCAGCCCCAGCATTTT. Its protein product is CASSYSAGSVQPQHF.

This chain uses TRBV15 with TRBJ1-5; D is ambiguous. From germline, CDR1 is LNHNV and CDR2 YYDKDF (reference sequence). There are 19 residues in the CDR3. Trimming removed 1 base from V and 0 bases from J, with 19 bases in between. The CDR3 DNA sequence: TGTGCCACCAGCAGAGTCTATTTTGAGCAGGCTTATAGCAATCAGCCCCAGCATTTT. Encoded protein: CATSRVYFEQAYSNQPQHF.

This sequence joins TRBV7-2 and TRBJ2-1; D perhaps matches TRBD1 (5 bases). Germline CDR1 reads SGHTA; CDR2 reads FQGNSA. The CDR3 loop spans 16 amino acids. The germline V and J ends were trimmed by 1 base and 1 base, with 11 bases remaining between them. The chain's CDR3 is CASSLGAGWSYNEQFF. The CDR3 DNA follows: TGTGCCAGCAGCTTAGGGGCAGGGTGGTCCTACAATGAGCAGTTCTTC.

This rearrangement joins TRBV18 to TRBJ2-3, with 13 bases fitting TRBD2. This CDR3 spans 17 amino acids. The J segment lost 1 base and the V segment lost 0 bases, leaving 1 base of the junction unmatched. Germline values: CDR1 KGHSH, CDR2 LQKENI. The CDR3 sequence: CASSPPGLAGGTDTQYF. CDR3 nucleotide sequence: TGTGCCAGCTCACCACCCGGACTAGCGGGAGGCACAGATACGCAGTATTTT.

The genes are TRBV5-1 and TRBJ2-5; D is uncertain. V was shortened by 1 base and J by 1 base, with 11 bases between the two germline ends. CDR1 is SGHRS, CDR2 YFSETQ, per germline. There are 15 residues in the CDR3. The CDR3 loop is CASSLLTSPQETQYF. DNA for the CDR3: TGCGCCAGCAGCTTGTTAACGAGCCCCCAAGAGACCCAGTACTTC.

V is TRBV28 and J is TRBJ2-7; D possibly corresponds to TRBD1 (6 bases). From germline, CDR1 is MDHEN and CDR2 SYDVKM. This CDR3 is built from 15 residues. Trimming shortened V by 5 bases and J by 2 bases, and 16 bases separated the two germline ends. The CDR3, as DNA: TGTGCCAGCAGTCACACTTTGGACAGTGCCTACGAGCAGTACTTC. Translated: CASSHTLDSAYEQYF. The whole variable domain, remainder taken from reference TRBV28 and TRBJ2-7, is DVKVTQSSRYLVKRTGEKVFLECVQDMDHENMFWYRQDPGLGLRLIYFSYDVKMKEKGDIPEGYSVSREKKERFSLILESASTNQTSMYLCASSHTLDSAYEQYFGPGTRLTVT.

The rearrangement links TRBV2 to TRBJ1-4, with D tentatively TRBD1 (5 bases). CDR1 and CDR2 (germline): SNHLY, FYNNEI. The CDR3 spans 14 residues. V lost 3 bases and J 10 bases, leaving 15 bases between the germline ends. The CDR3 bases are TGTGCCAGCAGTGACGCGGCTAGGGGAGGAAAACTGTTTTTT. It is translated as CASSDAARGGKLFF. Based on the CDR3 plus reference TRBV2 and TRBJ1-4, the full variable domain is EPEVTQTPSHQVTQMGQEVILRCVPISNHLYFYWYRQILGQKVEFLVSFYNNEISEKSEIFDDQFSVERPDGSNFTLKIRSTKLEDSAMYFCASSDAARGGKLFFGSGTQLSVL.